Listed here are 27 T cell receptor beta chains from one sample, sequenced in a study of graft-versus-host responses after intestinal transplantation. No antigens are known for them. Profiling relied on immunoSEQ multiplex PCR, and the TCRdb table lists in-frame clones only, not all of them. The table includes about 91,000 clones, more than 85% detected once. The material was unstimulated CD4+ T cells sorted from spleen or lymph node cells, obtained before transplant. The receptors here all came from a human donor who was the organ donor for an intestinal transplant.

The chain is built from TRBV5-1 and TRBJ2-2, with D tentatively TRBD1 (6 bases). Trimming took off 0 bases at V and 6 bases at J, with 15 bases between the two ends. This CDR3 region has 16 residues. Germline-derived CDR1 and CDR2 are SGHRS and YFSETQ. CDR3 protein: CASSLGRLPGAGELFF. The CDR3 nucleotides read TGCGCCAGCAGCTTGGGCCGCCTACCAGGGGCCGGGGAGCTGTTTTTT.

This chain links TRBV5-4 with TRBJ1-2; 9 bases map to TRBD1. Trimming cost V 0 bases and J 4 bases; bases outside gene matches: 4. The V gene's germline CDR1 is SGHNT and CDR2 YYREEE (reference sequence). This CDR3 is 15 amino acids long. CDR3 in DNA: TGTGCCAGCAGCTTGGCCCTGACAGGGGGCTATGGCTACACCTTC. This encodes CASSLALTGGYGYTF.

V and J are TRBV19 and TRBJ1-5; no clear D. The length of the CDR3 is 15 residues. V was pared by 3 bases and J by 2 bases, with 11 bases between. Germline CDR1 reads LNHDA; CDR2 reads SQIVND (reference sequence). CDR3 loop: CASSIPVNGNQPQHF. The CDR3 bases are TGTGCCAGTAGTATTCCAGTTAACGGCAATCAGCCCCAGCATTTT.

This chain links TRBV7-8 with TRBJ1-5, with D hard to call. CDR1 SGHVS and CDR2 FQNEAQ come from the germline V gene. The CDR3 is 16 residues long. Trimming cost V 1 base and J 1 base, with 11 bases left between them. This chain's CDR3 is CASSLVGRESNQPQHF. DNA for the CDR3: TGTGCCAGCAGCTTAGTCGGCCGGGAAAGCAATCAGCCCCAGCATTTT.

V and J are TRBV7-9 and TRBJ2-7; maybe TRBD1 (5 bases). This CDR3 is 15 amino acids long. The germline CDR1 and CDR2 sequences are SEHNR and FQNEAQ (reference sequence). V lost 0 bases to trimming and J lost 0 bases, with 9 bases between them. The CDR3 loop reads CASSLAIRDSYEQYF. CDR3 in DNA: TGTGCCAGCAGCTTAGCGATCAGGGACTCCTACGAGCAGTACTTC.

Only one count was recorded for this clone. This chain joins TRBV19 and TRBJ2-4, with TRBD2 as a possible D gene (5 bases). Per the germline V gene, CDR1 is LNHDA and CDR2 is SQIVND (reference sequence). Deletions cut 3 bases from V and 7 bases from J, with 16 bases between. The CDR3 runs to 15 residues. The CDR3, as DNA: TGTGCCAGTAGTATGCGGCAGCTATCGGGGAACATTCAGTACTTC. Translating gives CASSMRQLSGNIQYF.

The DNA for the CDR3 is TGTGCCACCAGCAGAGATGAAGGGGCAAGGGGCTACACCTTC. Its protein is CATSRDEGARGYTF. The rearrangement links TRBV15 to TRBJ1-2, with a tentative D call TRBD1 (5 bases). The CDR3 is made up of 14 amino acids. Germline CDR1 reads LNHNV; CDR2 reads YYDKDF (reference sequence). The germline V and J ends were trimmed by 0 bases and 8 bases, with 13 bases remaining between them.

On this clone: Additional DNA sequences in this sample encode the identical CDR3. This chain connects TRBV5-1 to TRBJ2-1; 8 bases line up with TRBD2. V lost 1 base to trimming and J lost 4 bases; unmatched junction nucleotides: 4. Germline V gives CDR1 SGHRS, CDR2 YFSETQ. CDR3 length: 15 residues. This CDR3 is CASSLTSGPYNEQFF. The CDR3 bases are TGCGCCAGCAGCTTGACTAGCGGCCCTTACAATGAGCAGTTCTTC.

The CDR3 DNA reads as TGCGCCAGCAGCCAAGAAAACAGGGTGGGAGCGACCTACGAGCAGTACTTC. This sequence encodes CASSQENRVGATYEQYF. The chain employs TRBV4-1 and TRBJ2-7; TRBD1 is a possible D gene (6 bases). Germline V gene sequence: CDR1 MGHRA, CDR2 YSYEKL. CDR3 length: 17 residues. The V end lost 0 bases, the J end lost 2 bases, and 17 bases lay between the germline ends.

The chain carries TRBV2 and TRBJ2-5; D might be TRBD1 (5 bases). V was clipped by 7 bases and J by 1 base, with 16 bases between them. Germline CDR1 SNHLY, CDR2 FYNNEI. CDR3 length: 15 residues. CDR3 nucleotides: TGTGCCAGCACTCGACAGCCCCGAACCCAAGAGACCCAGTACTTC. It translates to CASTRQPRTQETQYF.

The chain links TRBV5-6 to TRBJ1-1; the D is unclear. CDR1 is SGHDT and CDR2 is YYEEEE in the germline V gene. The CDR3 consists of 15 residues. V shed 2 bases and J shed 1 base, with 12 bases lying between them. CDR3 region: CASSFIPQANTEAFF. Written as DNA, the CDR3 is TGTGCCAGCAGCTTTATTCCCCAGGCGAACACTGAAGCTTTCTTT.

V usage is TRBV11-3 and J usage is TRBJ1-4; D is unresolved. This CDR3 is built from 14 residues. The germline V and J ends were trimmed by 2 bases and 0 bases, with 4 bases remaining between them. Germline V gives CDR1 SGHNT, CDR2 YENEEA. CDR3 amino acids: CASSLSTTNEKLFF. Written as DNA, the CDR3 is TGTGCCAGCAGCTTATCTACAACTAATGAAAAACTGTTTTTT.

This sequence joins TRBV6-6 and TRBJ2-1; 7 bases agree with TRBD2. The ends lost 5 bases at V and 3 bases at J; junction bases unmatched: 7. The germline V gene has CDR1 MNHNY and CDR2 SVGAGI (reference sequence). The CDR3 loop spans 15 amino acids. The CDR3 here is CASSPSGVFYNEQFF. CDR3 in DNA: TGTGCCAGCAGTCCGAGCGGGGTTTTCTACAATGAGCAGTTCTTC.

The chain couples TRBV2 to TRBJ2-7; 7 bases match TRBD1. J lost 3 bases, V lost 6 bases, and 11 bases had no gene match. The CDR3 is 15 amino acids. Germline assignment: CDR1 SNHLY and CDR2 FYNNEI. CDR3 bases: TGTGCCAGCAGAGGATTCGACAGGGTCTTCTACGAGCAGTACTTC. Translated, it gives CASRGFDRVFYEQYF.

The chain uses TRBV11-3 and TRBJ2-5; 11 positions agree with TRBD1. Germline loops: CDR1 SGHNT, CDR2 YENEEA. The CDR3 length is 14 residues. Germline trimming cut 4 bases from V and 5 bases from J; bases unmatched to any gene: 3. Here the CDR3 reads CASSSGQGGETQYF. The CDR3, as DNA: TGTGCCAGCAGCTCGGGACAGGGGGGGGAGACCCAGTACTTC.

This sequence joins TRBV5-1 and TRBJ2-1, with 8 nucleotides matching TRBD1. Germline CDR1 SGHRS, CDR2 YFSETQ. Trimming took 4 bases from V and 4 from J; bases not matched to a gene: 4. The CDR3 contains 14 residues. The CDR3 DNA sequence: TGCGCCAGCAGCCCGGACAGGGCTTACAATGAGCAGTTCTTC. Its translation is CASSPDRAYNEQFF. The full variable domain, rest sourced from reference TRBV5-1 and TRBJ2-1, is KAGVTQTPRYLIKTRGQQVTLSCSPISGHRSVSWYQQTPGQGLQFLFEYFSETQRNKGNFPGRFSGRQFSNSRSEMNVSTLELGDSALYLCASSPDRAYNEQFFGPGTRLTVL.

Here the CDR3 reads CASSGWTGAMEAFF. The CDR3 region has the DNA TGTGCCAGCAGTGGTTGGACAGGGGCGATGGAAGCTTTCTTT. The rearrangement joins TRBV28 to TRBJ1-1; 9 bases are a match to TRBD1. Germline trimming cut 5 bases from V and 8 bases from J; bases unmatched to any gene: 9. CDR1 and CDR2 from the germline V gene are MDHEN and SYDVKM. The CDR3 runs 14 residues. Together with reference TRBV28 and TRBJ1-1, the CDR3 gives the full variable domain: DVKVTQSSRYLVKRTGEKVFLECVQDMDHENMFWYRQDPGLGLRLIYFSYDVKMKEKGDIPEGYSVSREKKERFSLILESASTNQTSMYLCASSGWTGAMEAFFGQGTRLTVV.

The rearrangement joins TRBV2 to TRBJ1-2; D gene uncertain. The V and J ends lost 3 bases and 4 bases respectively, with 9 bases between them. This CDR3 is 13 amino acids long. Looked up from germline, CDR1 is SNHLY and CDR2 is FYNNEI. The CDR3 loop is CASSDGGIYGYTF. The CDR3 nucleotides read TGTGCCAGCAGTGACGGAGGGATCTATGGCTACACCTTC. Based on the CDR3 plus reference TRBV2 and TRBJ1-2, the full variable domain is EPEVTQTPSHQVTQMGQEVILRCVPISNHLYFYWYRQILGQKVEFLVSFYNNEISEKSEIFDDQFSVERPDGSNFTLKIRSTKLEDSAMYFCASSDGGIYGYTFGSGTRLTVV.

The CDR3 loop is CASSGDRGLSIREQYF. The CDR3 bases are TGTGCCAGCAGCGGGGACAGGGGGCTTAGTATTCGCGAGCAGTACTTC. The chain is built from TRBV5-4 and TRBJ2-7; 12 bases align to TRBD1. The CDR3 covers 16 residues. CDR1 and CDR2 from the germline V gene are SGHNT and YYREEE (reference sequence). After removal of 4 bases from V and 6 bases from J, the junction contained 11 bases not matched to a gene.

V and J are TRBV10-3 and TRBJ1-1; possibly TRBD1 for D (5 bases). The V end was cut by 5 bases, the J end by 1 base, with 8 bases between. This CDR3 region has 13 residues. From germline, CDR1 is ENHRY and CDR2 SYGVKD. The CDR3 DNA reads TGTGCCATCAGTATAGACAGGAACACTGAAGCTTTCTTT. Its protein product is CAISIDRNTEAFF.

In this sample, this clone turned up a few times. This chain connects TRBV4-2 to TRBJ2-7; 8 positions agree with TRBD2. The CDR3 has 15 amino acids. Germline-derived CDR1 and CDR2 are LGHNA and YNFKEQ. V lost 2 bases and J lost 2; bases outside the gene matches: 5. CDR3 region: CASSQTGTSAYEQYF. The CDR3 bases are TGTGCCAGCAGCCAAACCGGGACTAGTGCCTACGAGCAGTACTTC.

This clone was counted a single time. The chain combines TRBV5-1 with TRBJ1-5; the match to TRBD1 covers 7 bases. CDR1 is SGHRS, CDR2 YFSETQ, per germline. V was clipped by 4 bases and J by 4 bases; unmatched bases: 5. This CDR3 has 14 amino acids. CDR3: CASSPGTENQPQHF. For the CDR3, the DNA is TGCGCCAGCAGCCCCGGGACAGAGAATCAGCCCCAGCATTTT.

This rearrangement joins TRBV9 to TRBJ2-3; tentatively, D is TRBD1 (5 bases). Germline V gene sequence: CDR1 SGDLS, CDR2 YYNGEE. Trimming stripped 3 bases from V and 1 base from J, with 18 bases between. This CDR3 is 17 amino acids long. Here the CDR3 reads CASSASPGTGGTDTQYF. The CDR3 region has the DNA TGTGCCAGCAGCGCAAGCCCCGGTACAGGTGGCACAGATACGCAGTATTTT.

The chain has TRBV6-1 and TRBJ1-3, with unresolved D. There are 16 residues in the CDR3. Germline V gives CDR1 MNHNS, CDR2 SASEGT. Trimming stripped 2 bases from V and 0 bases from J, with 11 bases between. For the CDR3, the DNA is TGTGCCAGCAGTGAAAGGAGCTTAGGCTCTGGAAACACCATATATTTT. It codes for CASSERSLGSGNTIYF.

The chain uses TRBV6-5 and TRBJ2-7, with TRBD1 identical over 8 bases. Germline V lookup: CDR1 MNHEY, CDR2 SVGAGI. V was clipped by 4 bases and J by 3 bases; unmatched bases: 2. The CDR3 sequence is 13 residues long. This CDR3 reads CASSSGQGYEQYF. The DNA of the CDR3 is TGTGCCAGCAGTTCCGGACAGGGCTACGAGCAGTACTTC.

This sequence joins TRBV6-5 and TRBJ1-2, with 8 bases matching TRBD1. CDR1 and CDR2 from the germline V gene are MNHEY and SVGAGI. This CDR3 region has 13 residues. Trimming removed 5 bases from V and 8 bases from J; junction bases left unmatched: 7. CDR3 in amino acids: CASSPTGAGGYTF. CDR3 sequence (DNA): TGTGCCAGCAGTCCGACAGGGGCGGGCGGCTACACCTTC.

The V and J genes are TRBV5-4 and TRBJ2-1, with D possibly being TRBD2 (6 bases). CDR3 length equals 15 residues. Trimming removed 3 bases at V and 0 bases at J, with 10 bases between. Per germline, CDR1 SGHNT and CDR2 YYREEE (reference sequence). CDR3 DNA: TGTGCCAGCAGCTCCGGAGGGAGCTCCTACAATGAGCAGTTCTTC. This encodes CASSSGGSSYNEQFF.